These 24 T cell receptor beta chains were all obtained from the same sample, sequenced in a study of OX40 agonist ivuxolimab in advanced cancers. Libraries were prepared by immunoSEQ multiplex PCR; TCRdb keeps only in-frame clonotypes and omits some of them. The data hold more than 25,000 clones, with 75% to 90% observed a single time. The specimen comprised CD4+ or CD8+ T cells sorted from blood, sampled in a trial of the OX40 agonist ivuxolimab. All receptors derive from an adult with an advanced solid tumor such as melanoma, head and neck, liver or kidney cancer.

The V gene is TRBV28, the J gene TRBJ1-5; D may be TRBD1 (5 bases). The CDR3 spans 14 residues. Per germline, CDR1 MDHEN and CDR2 SYDVKM. Trimming took 7 bases from V and 0 from J, leaving 10 bases between them. The CDR3 protein is CASTSGGSNQPQHF. CDR3 in DNA: TGTGCCAGCACCTCCGGGGGTAGCAATCAGCCCCAGCATTTT.

The genes are TRBV5-1 and TRBJ2-7, with D maybe TRBD1 (5 bases). CDR1 SGHRS and CDR2 YFSETQ come from the germline V gene. Deletions cut 0 bases from V and 0 bases from J, with 10 bases between. The CDR3 covers 15 residues. The CDR3 protein is CASSLETDSSYEQYF. For the CDR3, the DNA is TGCGCCAGCAGCTTGGAGACAGACAGCTCCTACGAGCAGTACTTC.

The chain is built from TRBV28 and TRBJ1-1; D is possibly TRBD1 (5 bases). In germline, CDR1 is MDHEN, CDR2 SYDVKM. This CDR3 has 14 amino acids. V was cut by 6 bases and J by 8 bases, with 19 bases left in between. The CDR3 spells CASSLSRGATEAFF. CDR3 in DNA: TGTGCCAGCAGCCTAAGCCGAGGGGCAACGGAAGCTTTCTTT. Complete variable domain (other parts from reference TRBV28 and TRBJ1-1): DVKVTQSSRYLVKRTGEKVFLECVQDMDHENMFWYRQDPGLGLRLIYFSYDVKMKEKGDIPEGYSVSREKKERFSLILESASTNQTSMYLCASSLSRGATEAFFGQGTRLTVV.

This clone was seen a few times. The V call is TRBV6-5, the J call TRBJ2-7; weak D call: TRBD1 (5 bases). V was shortened by 2 bases and J by 3 bases, with 8 bases between the two germline ends. This CDR3 region has 13 residues. Germline V lookup: CDR1 MNHEY, CDR2 SVGAGI. DNA of the CDR3: TGTGCCAGCAGTTACACTCAGGGCTACGAGCAGTACTTC. Protein sequence: CASSYTQGYEQYF.

The chain has TRBV28 and TRBJ2-1, with D unclear. CDR3 length: 14 amino acids. Trimming removed 3 bases from V and 5 bases from J, with 11 bases in between. CDR1 is MDHEN and CDR2 is SYDVKM in the germline V gene. The chain's CDR3 is CASSFSPRDNEQFF. For the CDR3, the DNA is TGTGCCAGCAGTTTTAGCCCTCGTGACAATGAGCAGTTCTTC.

The rearrangement links TRBV11-1 to TRBJ2-3, with 8 bases identical to TRBD1. Trimming took 1 base from V and 3 from J; bases not matched to a gene: 3. CDR3 length: 15 residues. CDR1 and CDR2 (germline): SGHAT, FQDESV (reference sequence). The CDR3 bases are TGTGCCAGCAGCTTAGTCAGGGGGCGAACAGATACGCAGTATTTT. Encoded protein: CASSLVRGRTDTQYF.

The gene calls are TRBV7-9 and TRBJ2-1; tentatively, D is TRBD1 (5 bases). The germline CDR1 and CDR2 sequences are SEHNR and FQNEAQ (reference sequence). This CDR3 region has 15 residues. Trimming removed 5 bases from V and 7 bases from J, with 18 bases in between. The CDR3 DNA sequence: TGTGCCAGCAGCAAAACAGACAGCCTTGGGAATGAGCAGTTCTTC. Encoded protein: CASSKTDSLGNEQFF.

The rearrangement joins TRBV5-5 to TRBJ1-1; 9 bases map to TRBD1. This CDR3 contains 15 residues. Unmatched junction bases numbered 5, after V lost 5 bases and J lost 0 bases. Per germline, CDR1 SGHKS and CDR2 YYEKEE (reference sequence). This CDR3 is CASSTGQGLNTEAFF. The CDR3, as DNA: TGTGCCAGCAGTACGGGACAGGGATTGAACACTGAAGCTTTCTTT.

V is TRBV9 and J is TRBJ1-5; unclear D gene. V was shortened by 2 bases and J by 8 bases, with 14 bases between the two germline ends. Germline CDR1 SGDLS, CDR2 YYNGEE. The CDR3 runs to 14 residues. CDR3 bases: TGTGCCAGCAGCGTCTCAGGATTCATGGAGCCCCAGCATTTT. As protein: CASSVSGFMEPQHF.

V usage is TRBV7-9 and J usage is TRBJ1-2, with D possibly TRBD1 on 6 matching bases. Germline V gene sequence: CDR1 SEHNR, CDR2 FQNEAQ (reference sequence). The germline V and J ends were trimmed by 5 bases and 6 bases, with 25 bases remaining between them. The CDR3 length is 17 residues. CDR3 nucleotides: TGTGCCAGCAGCCCCTACGTGAGGGGGGCAGGGCGAGATGGCTACACCTTC. The encoded protein is CASSPYVRGAGRDGYTF.

The chain joins TRBV9 to TRBJ2-1; D not certain. Germline V gives CDR1 SGDLS, CDR2 YYNGEE. Trimming shortened V by 4 bases and J by 0 bases, and 11 bases separated the two germline ends. The CDR3 is 15 residues long. The CDR3 DNA is TGTGCCAGCAGCCCCTCTGGTAACTCCTACAATGAGCAGTTCTTC. Encoded protein: CASSPSGNSYNEQFF.

The J gene is TRBJ2-3, the V gene TRBV29-1; possible D gene TRBD2, 6 bases. Trimming took off 1 base at V and 0 bases at J, with 11 bases between the two ends. Germline V lookup: CDR1 SQVTM, CDR2 ANQGSEA. The CDR3 has 15 amino acids. The CDR3 DNA reads as TGCAGCGTTGAAGTGCTAGCGCGTAGCACAGATACGCAGTATTTT. Protein product: CSVEVLARSTDTQYF.

The CDR3 loop reads CASSLTENLGNTEAFF. The CDR3 bases are TGTGCCAGCAGTCTTACCGAAAATCTCGGGAACACTGAAGCTTTCTTT. This chain connects TRBV27 to TRBJ1-1, with no clear D. The CDR3 is 16 residues long. The germline CDR1 and CDR2 sequences are MNHEY and SMNVEV (reference sequence). V was trimmed by 5 bases and J by 1 base, leaving 17 bases between them.

CDR3 DNA: TGTGCCAGCAGGTACGCAGGTGCTGGAAACACCATATATTTT. It specifies CASRYAGAGNTIYF. The chain links TRBV2 to TRBJ1-3, with D unresolved. Germline-derived CDR1 and CDR2 are SNHLY and FYNNEI. The CDR3 has 14 residues. Trimming took off 6 bases at V and 2 bases at J, with 11 bases between the two ends.

The chain couples TRBV27 to TRBJ1-6; 7 bases fit TRBD1. J was trimmed by 7 bases and V by 7 bases; bases with no gene match: 7. The CDR3 has 14 residues. Germline-derived CDR1 and CDR2 are MNHEY and SMNVEV (reference sequence). The chain's CDR3 is CASKLDRENSPLHF. CDR3 coding DNA: TGTGCCAGCAAACTAGACAGGGAAAATTCACCCCTCCACTTT.

The DNA of the CDR3 is TGTGCCAGCACCATAGCAGACAGGGCTGGGGCCAACGTCCTGACTTTC. This codes for CASTIADRAGANVLTF. This chain uses TRBV7-9 with TRBJ2-6; 7 nucleotides align to TRBD1. Germline lookup yields CDR1 SEHNR and CDR2 FQNEAQ (reference sequence). V lost 7 bases, J lost 2 bases, and 8 bases stayed unmatched. This CDR3 spans 16 amino acids.

J is TRBJ2-1 and V is TRBV13; D gene unclear. Germline-derived CDR1 and CDR2 are PRHDT and FYEKMQ (reference sequence). The CDR3 length is 13 residues. Trimming stripped 5 bases from V and 5 bases from J, with 10 bases between. CDR3: CASSLGSDNEQFF. CDR3 DNA: TGTGCCAGCAGCCTGGGGTCCGACAATGAGCAGTTCTTC.

V usage is TRBV29-1 and J usage is TRBJ2-2; TRBD2 agrees at 10 bases. V shed 6 bases and J 4 bases; nucleotides not matched to a gene: 8. In germline, CDR1 is SQVTM, CDR2 ANQGSEA. The CDR3 consists of 15 residues. The CDR3 DNA sequence: TGCAGCGTCGGGAGAAGCGGGAGGGCCACCGGGGAGCTGTTTTTT. It is translated as CSVGRSGRATGELFF.

The chain couples TRBV6-6 to TRBJ1-5, with a tentative D call TRBD1 (6 bases). Deletions cut 0 bases from V and 5 bases from J, with 11 bases between. Germline CDR1 reads MNHNY; CDR2 reads SVGAGI (reference sequence). The CDR3 spans 15 residues. The CDR3 DNA sequence: TGTGCCAGCAGTTACTCGGTTGCAGGGGATCAGCCCCAGCATTTT. Protein: CASSYSVAGDQPQHF.

The V call is TRBV27, the J call TRBJ1-2, with 8 nucleotides matching TRBD1. The CDR3 is made up of 16 amino acids. V lost 4 bases and J lost 7; bases outside the gene matches: 14. Germline CDR1 and CDR2: MNHEY and SMNVEV (reference sequence). CDR3 nucleotides: TGTGCCAGCAGTTCAAGCCGGACAGGGTCAGTTCCTGGCTACACCTTC. Amino acid sequence: CASSSSRTGSVPGYTF.

In DNA, the CDR3 is TGTGCCAGCAGCTTCGGCCGGAGCTCCTACAATGAGCAGTTCTTC. Protein product: CASSFGRSSYNEQFF. The chain is built from TRBV11-2 and TRBJ2-1; D is unresolved. Germline-derived CDR1 and CDR2 are SGHAT and FQNNGV. Trimming took 3 bases from V and 0 from J, leaving 9 bases between them. The CDR3 is 15 amino acids.

The V and J genes are TRBV19 and TRBJ2-1; possibly TRBD2 for D (6 bases). The V gene lost 6 bases and the J gene lost 4 bases, with 10 bases spanning the gap. Germline CDR1 LNHDA, CDR2 SQIVND (reference sequence). The CDR3 is 13 residues long. The DNA of the CDR3 is TGTGCCAGTAGCTTGACTAGGTACAATGAGCAGTTCTTC. It translates to CASSLTRYNEQFF. The whole variable domain, filled in from reference TRBV19 and TRBJ2-1, reads DGGITQSPKYLFRKEGQNVTLSCEQNLNHDAMYWYRQDPGQGLRLIYYSQIVNDFQKGDIAEGYSVSREKKESFPLTVTSAQKNPTAFYLCASSLTRYNEQFFGPGTRLTVL.

The chain combines TRBV29-1 with TRBJ2-7, with a weak D call TRBD2 (5 bases). Trimming took 0 bases from V and 2 from J, leaving 8 bases between them. The CDR3 has 13 amino acids. Germline CDR1 SQVTM, CDR2 ANQGSEA. This chain's CDR3 is CSVEDEGTYEQYF. The CDR3, as DNA: TGCAGCGTTGAAGACGAGGGAACCTACGAGCAGTACTTC.

The chain uses TRBV5-4 and TRBJ2-2, with 7 positions matching TRBD2. The ends lost 2 bases at V and 8 bases at J; junction bases unmatched: 6. This CDR3 spans 14 amino acids. Germline V CDR1 and CDR2: SGHNT, YYREEE (reference sequence). CDR3 nucleotides: TGTGCCAGCAGCTTCCGGGAGGCTGGGGGGGAGCTGTTTTTT. Translated: CASSFREAGGELFF.